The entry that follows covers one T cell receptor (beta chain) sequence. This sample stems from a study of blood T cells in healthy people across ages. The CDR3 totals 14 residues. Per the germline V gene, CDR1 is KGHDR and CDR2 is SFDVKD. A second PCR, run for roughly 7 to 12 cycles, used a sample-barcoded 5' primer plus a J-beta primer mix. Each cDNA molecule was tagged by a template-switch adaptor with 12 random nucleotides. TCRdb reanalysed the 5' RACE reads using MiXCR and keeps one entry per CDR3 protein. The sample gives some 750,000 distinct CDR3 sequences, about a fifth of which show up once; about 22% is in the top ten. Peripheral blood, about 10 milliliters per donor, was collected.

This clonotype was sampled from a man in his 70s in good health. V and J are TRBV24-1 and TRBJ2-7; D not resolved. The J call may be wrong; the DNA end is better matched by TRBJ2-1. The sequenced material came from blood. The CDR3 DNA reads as TGTGCCACCAGTGATTTAACCGGCGGCAATGAGCAGTTCTTC. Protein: CATSDLTGGNEQFF.